Only a few counts were recorded for the clone carrying this T cell receptor beta chain. Its antigen is still unknown. These data are taken from a study of T-cell memory formation after mild COVID-19. Study results and caveats: The main location of contracting CD4+ clones was CM and EM, and that of contracting CD8+ clones was EMRA. Clones contracting over day 15 to 85 were CD4/CD8 balanced, with later expanders leaning CD4+.

Germline V gene data show CDR1 as MNHEY and CDR2 as SMNVEV (reference sequence). The CDR3 totals 13 residues. Trimming removed 5 bases at V and 8 bases at J, with 12 bases between. TCRdb reprocessed the 5' RACE reads with MiXCR, giving one entry per CDR3 protein. The sample holds 300,000 to 350,000 distinct CDR3 sequences, roughly an eighth seen once. Input material: PBMCs or a T cell subset sorted from them (not recorded which). The chain links TRBV27 to TRBJ1-4, with D hard to call. This receptor was taken from a young man who had mild COVID-19 (a few samples of this study predate the infection). Cell type and time point are not known. Here the CDR3 reads CASSVTYREKLFF. The CDR3, as DNA: TGTGCCAGCAGTGTGACATATCGGGAAAAACTGTTTTTT.